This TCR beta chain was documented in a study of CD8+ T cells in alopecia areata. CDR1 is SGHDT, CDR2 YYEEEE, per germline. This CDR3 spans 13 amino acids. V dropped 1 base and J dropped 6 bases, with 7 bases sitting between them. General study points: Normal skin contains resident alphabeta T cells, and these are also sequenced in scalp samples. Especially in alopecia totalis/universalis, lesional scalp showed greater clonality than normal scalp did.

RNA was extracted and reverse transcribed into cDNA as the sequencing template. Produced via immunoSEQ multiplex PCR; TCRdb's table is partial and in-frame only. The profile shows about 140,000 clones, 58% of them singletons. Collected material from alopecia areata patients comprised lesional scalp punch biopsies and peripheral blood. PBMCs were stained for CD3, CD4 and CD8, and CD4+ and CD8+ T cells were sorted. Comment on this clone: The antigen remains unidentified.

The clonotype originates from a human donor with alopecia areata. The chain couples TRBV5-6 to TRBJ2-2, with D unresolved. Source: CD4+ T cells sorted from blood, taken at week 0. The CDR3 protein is CASSLSKAGELFF. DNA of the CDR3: TGTGCCAGCAGCTTGTCGAAGGCCGGGGAGCTGTTTTTT.